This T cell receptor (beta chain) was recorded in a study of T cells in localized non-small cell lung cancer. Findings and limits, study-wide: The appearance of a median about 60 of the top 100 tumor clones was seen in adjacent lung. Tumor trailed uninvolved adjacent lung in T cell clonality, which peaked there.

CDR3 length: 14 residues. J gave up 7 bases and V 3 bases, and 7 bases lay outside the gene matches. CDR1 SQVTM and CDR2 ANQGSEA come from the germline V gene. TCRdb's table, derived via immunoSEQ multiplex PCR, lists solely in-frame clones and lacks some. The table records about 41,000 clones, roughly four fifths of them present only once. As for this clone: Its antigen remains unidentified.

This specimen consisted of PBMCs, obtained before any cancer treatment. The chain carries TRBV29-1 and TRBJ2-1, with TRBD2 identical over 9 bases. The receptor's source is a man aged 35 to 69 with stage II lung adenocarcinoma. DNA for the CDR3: TGCAGCGTTGATATTCTAGCGGGGCGAAATGAGCAGTTCTTC. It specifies CSVDILAGRNEQFF.